One sample yielded the 27 T cell receptor beta chains listed below, sequenced in a study of OX40 agonist ivuxolimab in advanced cancers. Profiling relied on immunoSEQ multiplex PCR, and the TCRdb table lists in-frame clones only, not all of them. The table has roughly 40,000 clones, roughly 88% seen once. Sequenced here: CD4+ or CD8+ T cells sorted from blood, sampled in a trial of the OX40 agonist ivuxolimab. Source of these receptors: an adult with an advanced solid tumor such as melanoma, head and neck, liver or kidney cancer.

This clone was seen only once. This chain joins TRBV2 and TRBJ2-5, with 13 bases that match TRBD2. This CDR3 has 18 amino acids. V was pared by 6 bases and J by 0 bases, with 10 bases of the junction left unmatched. Germline V gene lookup returns CDR1 SNHLY and CDR2 FYNNEI. The DNA of the CDR3 is TGTGCCAGCAGCACTACTAGCGGGGGGGAACGGTACCAAGAGACCCAGTACTTC. It encodes CASSTTSGGERYQETQYF.

The chain joins TRBV4-2 to TRBJ2-1, with 9 nucleotides matching TRBD1. Germline V CDR1 and CDR2: LGHNA, YNFKEQ. The V segment lost 3 bases and the J segment 8 bases; nucleotides outside the gene matches: 11. CDR3 length: 16 residues. CDR3 residues: CASSHPGTGSLYEQFF. The CDR3 DNA sequence: TGTGCCAGCAGCCATCCCGGGACAGGGTCTCTCTATGAGCAGTTCTTC.

In this sample, this clone turned up a few times. The chain carries TRBV11-3 and TRBJ1-6, with 7 bases matching TRBD1. Germline CDR1 reads SGHNT; CDR2 reads YENEEA. There are 16 residues in the CDR3. V lost 5 bases and J lost 8; bases outside the gene matches: 12. CDR3 loop: CASSQETGEGDSPLHF. The DNA for the CDR3 is TGTGCCAGCAGCCAGGAAACAGGGGAAGGTGATTCACCCCTCCACTTT.

The V call is TRBV25-1, the J call TRBJ1-1; D is possibly TRBD1 (6 bases). The germline V and J ends were trimmed by 7 bases and 4 bases, with 13 bases remaining between them. This CDR3 spans 13 amino acids. From germline, CDR1 is MGHDK and CDR2 SYGVNS. The CDR3 loop reads CASTVGGSTEAFF. DNA for the CDR3: TGTGCCAGCACCGTAGGGGGTTCCACTGAAGCTTTCTTT.

The genes are TRBV4-2 and TRBJ2-7; TRBD1 aligns across 7 bases. The germline CDR1 and CDR2 sequences are LGHNA and YNFKEQ. CDR3 length: 15 amino acids. Trimming removed 4 bases from V and 0 bases from J; junction bases left unmatched: 6. CDR3 nucleotides: TGTGCCAGCAGCCCCGACAGGGCGAGCTCCTACGAGCAGTACTTC. This translates into CASSPDRASSYEQYF.

The chain uses TRBV6-1 and TRBJ1-1; D is unresolved. There are 15 residues in the CDR3. Germline CDR1 MNHNS, CDR2 SASEGT. Trimming left V 2 bases short and J 11 bases short, with 21 bases between. CDR3 in DNA: TGTGCCAGCAGTGAAAGCGCGCAGGTACCAGTAGGGGCTTTCTTT. This translates into CASSESAQVPVGAFF.

This rearrangement joins TRBV9 to TRBJ2-2; 9 positions agree with TRBD2. The CDR3 sequence is 16 residues long. Germline V gene lookup returns CDR1 SGDLS and CDR2 YYNGEE. V lost 2 bases to trimming and J lost 4 bases; unmatched junction nucleotides: 6. As DNA, the CDR3 is TGTGCCAGCAGCGTCTACGGGACTAGCCTCACCGGGGAGCTGTTTTTT. Its protein product is CASSVYGTSLTGELFF. The variable domain in full, with the rest retrieved from reference TRBV9 and TRBJ2-2, is DSGVTQTPKHLITATGQRVTLRCSPRSGDLSVYWYQQSLDQGLQFLIQYYNGEERAKGNILERFSAQQFPDLHSELNLSSLELGDSALYFCASSVYGTSLTGELFFGEGSRLTVL.

The chain couples TRBV4-1 to TRBJ2-7, with TRBD2 as a possible D gene (7 bases). The CDR3 has 13 amino acids. V shed 3 bases and J shed 4 bases, with 10 bases lying between them. Germline CDR1 reads MGHRA; CDR2 reads YSYEKL. Here the CDR3 DNA reads TGCGCCAGCAGCCAGGGGGGGCAGTACGAGCAGTACTTC. Translated: CASSQGGQYEQYF.

This chain joins TRBV28 and TRBJ2-7, with 8 nucleotides matching TRBD1. The J segment lost 4 bases and the V segment lost 5 bases, leaving 7 bases of the junction unmatched. This CDR3 contains 14 residues. Germline CDR1 is MDHEN and CDR2 is SYDVKM. CDR3 sequence reads: CASSGTGGSYEQYF. The CDR3 bases are TGTGCCAGCAGTGGCACAGGGGGTTCTTACGAGCAGTACTTC.

V usage is TRBV27 and J usage is TRBJ1-2, with D unresolved. There are 14 residues in the CDR3. The V and J ends lost 3 bases and 4 bases respectively, with 12 bases between them. Per the germline V gene, CDR1 is MNHEY and CDR2 is SMNVEV (reference sequence). CDR3 loop: CASSFQRSAYGYTF. The CDR3 region has the DNA TGTGCCAGCAGTTTTCAGAGGTCTGCCTATGGCTACACCTTC.

This chain joins TRBV5-4 and TRBJ2-1; a possible D gene is TRBD2 (6 bases). The CDR3 spans 15 residues. Germline V CDR1 and CDR2: SGHNT, YYREEE (reference sequence). Trimming stripped 7 bases from V and 3 bases from J, with 17 bases between. CDR3 nucleotide sequence: TGTGCCAGCGGACTACAGGAGGGAGGCTACAATGAGCAGTTCTTC. Protein: CASGLQEGGYNEQFF.

This clone came up a few times. A far larger clone is one nucleotide away, so this likely arose from a read error. This specimen includes other DNA sequences encoding the same CDR3. The genes are TRBV4-1 and TRBJ2-7, with D possibly being TRBD1 (5 bases). Germline V gene data show CDR1 as MGHRA and CDR2 as YSYEKL. CDR3 length: 14 residues. The V gene lost 0 bases and the J gene lost 2 bases, with 8 bases spanning the gap. CDR3 in amino acids: CASSQERGAYEQYF. The CDR3 DNA reads as TGCGCCAGCAGCCAAGAAAGGGGCGCCTACGAGCAGTACTTC.

This clone was counted once. The CDR3 coding sequence is TGTGCCAGCAGCCAAGAAGAGGGTTGGGGTAATCAGCCCCAGCATTTT. It encodes CASSQEEGWGNQPQHF. This chain joins TRBV4-2 and TRBJ1-5, with unresolved D. V lost 0 bases, J lost 4 bases, and 13 bases lay in between. CDR3 length equals 16 residues. Germline V gives CDR1 LGHNA, CDR2 YNFKEQ.

CDR3: CASSVGGFANTGELFF. DNA of the CDR3: TGTGCCAGCAGCGTAGGTGGGTTCGCCAACACCGGGGAGCTGTTTTTT. The chain uses TRBV9 and TRBJ2-2; D uncertain. Germline loops: CDR1 SGDLS, CDR2 YYNGEE. The V gene lost 0 bases and the J gene lost 2 bases, with 11 bases spanning the gap. The CDR3 loop spans 16 amino acids.

As concerns this clone: The germline gene is not matched at one end of the junction; a read error may be the cause. This same CDR3 is encoded by further DNA sequences in the sample. The chain joins TRBV4-1 to TRBJ2-1; 10 bases are a match to TRBD1. Germline V gene data show CDR1 as MGHRA and CDR2 as YSYEKL. CDR3 length: 13 residues. This CDR3 is CASSRTGGNEQFF. The CDR3 bases are TGCGCCAGCAGCAGGACAGGGGGGAATGAGCAATTCTTC.

The V and J genes are TRBV27 and TRBJ1-1; TRBD1 is a possible D gene (5 bases). This CDR3 has 11 amino acids. Germline V gene lookup returns CDR1 MNHEY and CDR2 SMNVEV (reference sequence). Trimming stripped 8 bases from V and 8 bases from J, with 12 bases between. CDR3: CASWGDGEAFF. The DNA for the CDR3 is TGTGCCAGCTGGGGGGATGGGGAAGCTTTCTTT.

This clone was found once. The chain's CDR3 is CAISNRTGGRETQYF. The CDR3 DNA reads TGTGCCATCAGTAACCGGACGGGGGGGCGAGAGACCCAGTACTTC. The chain employs TRBV10-3 and TRBJ2-5; 8 nucleotides align to TRBD2. After removal of 5 bases from V and 4 bases from J, the junction contained 9 bases not matched to a gene. This CDR3 region has 15 residues. Germline lookup yields CDR1 ENHRY and CDR2 SYGVKD.

This clone was seen once. A far larger clone is just one base off, so this is likely a read error. Other nucleotide sequences in the sample specify the same CDR3. The chain is built from TRBV10-2 and TRBJ2-1, with 8 bases identical to TRBD1. V gave up 0 bases and J gave up 5 bases; unmatched junction bases: 6. The CDR3 runs 16 residues. CDR1 WSHSY and CDR2 SAAADI come from the germline V gene. In DNA form, the CDR3 reads TGCGCCAGCAGTGAGTCGGGGACAGGTGGCAACAATGAGCAGTTCTTC. Protein: CASSESGTGGNNEQFF.

The rearrangement links TRBV28 to TRBJ1-4, with 8 bases aligning to TRBD1. The CDR3 is made up of 19 amino acids. Trimming removed 6 bases from V and 7 bases from J; junction bases left unmatched: 22. CDR1 MDHEN and CDR2 SYDVKM come from the germline V gene. The CDR3 bases are TGTGCCAGCAGCCTCGCATCTCGACAGGGGCCCATCGAGAGTGAAAAACTGTTTTTT. This translates into CASSLASRQGPIESEKLFF.

The chain couples TRBV28 to TRBJ1-5; 8 nucleotides align to TRBD1. Germline values: CDR1 MDHEN, CDR2 SYDVKM. The CDR3 sequence is 13 residues long. J was trimmed by 5 bases and V by 7 bases; bases with no gene match: 4. The CDR3 nucleotides are TGTGCCAGCAATCAGGGGGCTTATCAGCCCCAGCATTTT. Protein product: CASNQGAYQPQHF.

About this clone: A junction boundary mismatches the germline segment, possibly from a read error. This chain uses TRBV9 with TRBJ2-3; 10 positions match TRBD2. There are 13 residues in the CDR3. Germline V CDR1 and CDR2: SGDLS, YYNGEE. The CDR3 DNA sequence: TGTGCCAGCAGCCCTAGCGGGGGCGGCCCCACGCATTTT. As protein: CASSPSGGGPTHF.

V usage is TRBV7-2 and J usage is TRBJ2-1; 9 nucleotides align to TRBD1. CDR1 and CDR2 from the germline V gene are SGHTA and FQGNSA. There are 16 residues in the CDR3. V trimming: 5 bases; J trimming: 7 bases; junction bases outside the gene matches: 12. The DNA of the CDR3 is TGTGCCAGCAGCGCCCCTCGACAGGGGGAAGGGAATGAGCAGTTCTTC. Its translation is CASSAPRQGEGNEQFF.

The chain links TRBV6-9 to TRBJ1-2, with a possible D match to TRBD1 (5 bases). The CDR3 consists of 13 residues. V was trimmed by 5 bases and J by 4 bases, leaving 11 bases between them. CDR1 is MNHGY, CDR2 SVAAGI, per germline. For the CDR3, the DNA is TGTGCCAGCAGTCACCTAGGGACCTATGGCTACACCTTC. Residues: CASSHLGTYGYTF.

The chain uses TRBV28 and TRBJ1-2, with D possibly being TRBD1 (6 bases). The CDR3 is made up of 16 amino acids. The V end lost 6 bases, the J end lost 4 bases, and 21 bases lay between the germline ends. Germline V CDR1 and CDR2: MDHEN, SYDVKM. CDR3 loop: CASSIPGHTTPYGYTF. DNA of the CDR3: TGTGCCAGCAGCATACCGGGACACACAACCCCCTATGGCTACACCTTC.

The chain has TRBV20-1 and TRBJ1-2; D unresolved. The CDR3 length is 11 residues. Germline CDR1 DFQATT, CDR2 SNEGSKA (reference sequence). The V gene lost 5 bases and the J gene lost 7 bases, with 11 bases spanning the gap. CDR3 nucleotides: TGCAGTGCTCAGAGGGCGGTTGGCTACACCTTC. Its translation is CSAQRAVGYTF.

The rearrangement links TRBV7-3 to TRBJ2-1; D is tentatively TRBD1 or TRBD2 (5 bases each). V lost 1 base and J lost 3, with 19 bases in between. CDR1 and CDR2 from the germline V gene are SGHTA and FQGTGA. The CDR3 contains 18 residues. In nucleotides, the CDR3 is TGTGCCAGCAGCTTAAATGGGGAGCTGGGGCCGAGCTACAATGAGCAGTTCTTC. As protein: CASSLNGELGPSYNEQFF.

The V call is TRBV7-2, the J call TRBJ2-5; 11 bases line up with TRBD2. This CDR3 has 15 amino acids. Germline CDR1 reads SGHTA; CDR2 reads FQGNSA. V was clipped by 3 bases and J by 7 bases; unmatched bases: 7. The CDR3: CASSFFSGGAWTQYF. The CDR3 coding sequence is TGTGCCAGCAGCTTCTTTAGCGGGGGGGCCTGGACCCAGTACTTC.